Listed below are T cell receptor beta chains from one sample, sequenced in a study of T cells after yellow fever vaccination. One entry per CDR3 protein results from TCRdb running MiXCR on the 5' RACE reads. In the table there are some 320,000 distinct CDR3 sequences, under 9% of which are singletons. The sequencing used CD4+ T cells sorted from PBMCs, collected 5 days after the yellow fever booster vaccination. Receptors were obtained from a man aged 18 to 30 who received the YFV17D yellow fever vaccine. Both conserved end residues are part of each CDR3. Each record gives: V gene, J gene, D gene, clone size, CDR3 protein, CDR3 DNA. D genes are given only for firm matches. Part of the rows lack a size; the others show once, few, many or a class for expanded clones.

>TRBV7-2|TRBJ2-3|-|few
CASSSTRRTDTQYF
TGTGCCAGCAGCTCTACTCGTCGCACCGATACGCAGTATTTT
>TRBV6-2/TRBV6-3|TRBJ2-2|-|few
CASSVLSYSTGELFF
TGTGCCAGCAGTGTACTAAGCTACTCCACCGGGGAGCTGTTTTTT
>TRBV20-1|TRBJ2-5|TRBD1|few
CSAGDRTETQYF
TGCAGTGCTGGGGACAGGACGGAGACCCAGTACTTC
>TRBV29-1|TRBJ2-6|-|few
CSVGFHSGANVLTF
TGCAGCGTTGGATTCCACTCTGGGGCCAACGTCCTGACTTTC
>TRBV4-2|TRBJ1-2|-|many
CASSPNPGNRYGYTF
TGTGCCAGCAGCCCGAACCCGGGAAACCGCTATGGCTACACCTTC
>TRBV5-6|TRBJ2-3|TRBD2|few
CASSLGEGSGPTDTQYF
TGTGCCAGCAGCTTGGGAGAGGGTAGCGGGCCCACAGATACGCAGTATTTT
>TRBV5-1|TRBJ1-1|-|-
CASKAGPMNTEAFF
TGCGCCAGCAAGGCAGGGCCTATGAACACTGAAGCTTTCTTT
>TRBV6-2/TRBV6-3|TRBJ2-3|-|-
CASSIALADTQYF
TGTGCCAGCAGTATTGCTTTAGCGGATACGCAGTATTTT
>TRBV7-2|TRBJ2-4|-|few
CASSPGPGNIQYF
TGTGCCAGCAGCCCAGGCCCCGGGAACATTCAGTACTTC
>TRBV5-1|TRBJ2-1|-|-
CASSPPTGSRNEQFF
TGCGCCAGCAGCCCTCCGACAGGTAGTCGCAATGAGCAGTTCTTC
>TRBV20-1|TRBJ2-1|-|-
CSPRGGIEQFF
TGCAGTCCTCGTGGCGGGATTGAGCAGTTCTTC
>TRBV5-1|TRBJ2-4|-|few
CASSPGEGSIQYF
TGCGCCAGCAGTCCAGGCGAGGGGAGCATTCAGTACTTC
>TRBV18|TRBJ1-4|-|-
CASLQAEGEKLFF
TGTGCCAGCTTGCAAGCCGAAGGTGAAAAACTGTTTTTT
>TRBV21-1|TRBJ1-1|-|-
CASSKGQNTEAFF
TGTGCCAGCAGCAAAGGACAGAACACTGAAGCTTTCTTT
>TRBV7-8|TRBJ1-2|-|few
CASSLENNYGYTF
TGTGCCAGCAGCTTAGAGAATAACTATGGCTACACCTTC
>TRBV7-2|TRBJ2-1|-|-
CASSSLYRVVAGEQFF
TGTGCCAGCAGCTCACTATACAGGGTCGTCGCGGGGGAGCAGTTCTTC
>TRBV7-2|TRBJ1-5|-|many
CASSQGFSNQPQHF
TGTGCCAGCAGCCAGGGTTTCAGCAATCAGCCCCAGCATTTT
>TRBV20-1|TRBJ2-7|-|few
CSAAWGTYEQYF
TGCAGTGCCGCGTGGGGGACCTACGAGCAGTACTTC
>TRBV12-3/TRBV12-4|TRBJ2-3|-|few
CASSFPNIWGMEDTQYF
TGTGCCAGCAGTTTTCCGAACATTTGGGGCATGGAAGATACGCAGTATTTT
>TRBV29-1|TRBJ2-3|TRBD2|few
CSVSGGGRKTDTQYF
TGCAGCGTCAGCGGGGGGGGTAGGAAAACAGATACGCAGTATTTT
>TRBV29-1|TRBJ1-1|-|-
CSFRGLGEAFF
TGCAGCTTCAGGGGACTAGGTGAAGCTTTCTTT
>TRBV9|TRBJ1-2|-|few
CASSVGAEPNYGYTF
TGTGCCAGCAGCGTAGGAGCAGAACCTAACTATGGCTACACCTTC
>TRBV12-3/TRBV12-4|TRBJ1-1|-|many
CASSFVRNTEAFF
TGTGCCAGCAGTTTCGTGCGAAACACTGAAGCTTTCTTT
>TRBV10-3|TRBJ2-3|TRBD1|-
CAISMAGTGGFTDTQYF
TGTGCCATCAGTATGGCCGGGACAGGGGGTTTCACAGATACGCAGTATTTT
>TRBV11-2|TRBJ1-2|-|-
CASSLDSVYGYTF
TGTGCCAGCAGCTTAGATTCAGTCTATGGCTACACCTTC
>TRBV11-2|TRBJ2-1|-|few
CASSFLTNNEQFF
TGTGCCAGCAGCTTTCTGACGAACAATGAGCAGTTCTTC
>TRBV20-1|TRBJ2-3|-|many
CSAEQVTDTQYF
TGCAGTGCAGAGCAGGTCACAGATACGCAGTATTTT
>TRBV5-1|TRBJ2-1|TRBD2|few
CASSLVAGGPHNEQFF
TGCGCCAGCAGCTTGGTTGCGGGGGGGCCCCACAATGAGCAGTTCTTC
>TRBV4-3|TRBJ2-3|TRBD2|-
CASSQESAGEDTQYF
TGCGCCAGCAGCCAAGAGTCAGCGGGGGAAGATACGCAGTATTTT
>TRBV7-2|TRBJ2-5|-|-
CASSLAMGTQYF
TGTGCCAGCAGCTTAGCGATGGGTACCCAGTACTTC
>TRBV20-1|TRBJ2-5|TRBD2|-
CSASEIRGGTQETQYF
TGCAGTGCTAGTGAGATCCGGGGGGGGACGCAAGAGACCCAGTACTTC
>TRBV20-1|TRBJ2-3|-|few
CSAINRDIPTDTQYF
TGCAGTGCTATCAACCGGGACATCCCCACAGATACGCAGTATTTT
>TRBV6-6|TRBJ2-1|TRBD2|many
CASSGPSGEQFF
TGTGCCAGCAGTGGGCCTAGCGGTGAGCAGTTCTTC
>TRBV7-9|TRBJ2-4|-|-
CASTPFGGVGGNIQYF
TGTGCCAGCACCCCATTCGGCGGGGTTGGGGGAAACATTCAGTACTTC
>TRBV14|TRBJ2-3|TRBD2|few
CASSQLAGSTTDTQYF
TGTGCCAGCAGCCAGCTAGCGGGTTCTACCACAGATACGCAGTATTTT
>TRBV18|TRBJ2-7|TRBD1|few
CASSPGTGWGEQYF
TGTGCCAGCTCTCCCGGGACAGGGTGGGGCGAGCAGTACTTC
>TRBV3-1|TRBJ2-7|-|-
CASSQAGAGEQYF
TGTGCCAGCAGCCAGGCCGGGGCGGGCGAGCAGTACTTC